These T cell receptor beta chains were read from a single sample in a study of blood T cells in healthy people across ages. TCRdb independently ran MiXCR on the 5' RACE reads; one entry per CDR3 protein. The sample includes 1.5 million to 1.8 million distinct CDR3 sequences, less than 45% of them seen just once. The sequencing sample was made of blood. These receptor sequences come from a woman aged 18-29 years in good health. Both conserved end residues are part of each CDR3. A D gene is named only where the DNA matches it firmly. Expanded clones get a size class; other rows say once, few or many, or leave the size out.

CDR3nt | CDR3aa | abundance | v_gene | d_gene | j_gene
TGTGCCAGCAGCCAAGATTGGGGCTCGCGTCAGCCCCAGCATTTT | CASSQDWGSRQPQHF | . | TRBV3-1 | . | TRBJ1-5
TGTGCCAGCAGTTTGAAGCGGAACGGCTACACCTTC | CASSLKRNGYTF | few | TRBV6-2/TRBV6-3 | . | TRBJ1-2
TGTGCCAGCAGCGTAGATGGGCTGAGCAATCAGCCCCAGCATTTT | CASSVDGLSNQPQHF | . | TRBV9 | . | TRBJ1-5
TGTGCCAGCAGGTCCCCAGTGGGGGCGTACACCGGGGAGCTGTTTTTT | CASRSPVGAYTGELFF | . | TRBV12-3/TRBV12-4 | . | TRBJ2-2
TGCAGTGCTAGAGATAGGACAGGGGGCATCTATGGCTACACCTTC | CSARDRTGGIYGYTF | . | TRBV20-1 | TRBD1 | TRBJ1-2
TGCAGCGTTGCCAGGACTAGCAGTTACAATGAGCAGTTCTTC | CSVARTSSYNEQFF | . | TRBV29-1 | TRBD2 | TRBJ2-1
TGTGCCAGCAGCCCCCGGGGACAGTCCTCCTACGAGCAGTACTTC | CASSPRGQSSYEQYF | . | TRBV5-6 | TRBD1 | TRBJ2-7
TGCGCCAGCAGCGGGGGGATCGAGGATACGCAGTATTTT | CASSGGIEDTQYF | . | TRBV5-1 | . | TRBJ2-3
TGTGCCAGTAGTGTATGGGGACAGGGTACAAGGACCCAGTACTTC | CASSVWGQGTRTQYF | . | TRBV19 | TRBD1 | TRBJ2-5
TGCGCCAGCAGCTTGTTGGGACCAACCGACACTGAAGCTTTCTTT | CASSLLGPTDTEAFF | . | TRBV5-1 | . | TRBJ1-1
TGCGCCAGCAGCCAAGCTGCTGGAAACACCATATATTTT | CASSQAAGNTIYF | few | TRBV4-1 | . | TRBJ1-3
TGCAGTGCAAAAGTATGGGACAGGGGCGACGAGCAGTACTTC | CSAKVWDRGDEQYF | . | TRBV20-1 | TRBD1 | TRBJ2-7
TGTGCTAGTAACACTGGGACCTACGAGCAGTACTTC | CASNTGTYEQYF | few | TRBV12-5 | . | TRBJ2-7
TGTGCCAGCAGGAAGGGCGCTCCAAGCTCCTACAATGAGCAGTTCTTC | CASRKGAPSSYNEQFF | once | TRBV5-4 | . | TRBJ2-1
TGCAGTGCTAGAGTGGCCAGCACCGAGACCCAGTACTTC | CSARVASTETQYF | few | TRBV20-1 | . | TRBJ2-5
TGCAGTGCTCCATTACGACAGGGATTTAACTATGGCTACACCTTC | CSAPLRQGFNYGYTF | . | TRBV20-1 | TRBD1 | TRBJ1-2
TGTGCCAGCAGCTTAGGACTGGACCTCTATGGCTACACCTTC | CASSLGLDLYGYTF | . | TRBV7-9 | . | TRBJ1-2
TGCAGTGCTAGAGAGGGAGGGGCCGGCTACACCTTC | CSAREGGAGYTF | . | TRBV20-1 | . | TRBJ1-2
TGTGCCAGCAGTTTGGGGGCGCAGAGGCCCCAGCATTTT | CASSLGAQRPQHF | many | TRBV12-3/TRBV12-4 | . | TRBJ1-5
TGCAGCGTGGCGGGACAGGGTGACGGGGAGCTGTTTTTT | CSVAGQGDGELFF | few | TRBV29-1 | TRBD1 | TRBJ2-2
TGTGCCAGTTACAATGATGAGCAGTTCTTC | CASYNDEQFF | few | TRBV28 | . | TRBJ2-1
TGCGCCAGCAGCTTGGAGGCGACAGGGAGCTCCTACGAGCAGTACTTC | CASSLEATGSSYEQYF | few | TRBV5-1 | TRBD1 | TRBJ2-7
TGTGCCGGCAGTCAACCGGGACAGGGTGGTTTGGTCGGCTACACCTTC | CAGSQPGQGGLVGYTF | . | TRBV28 | TRBD1 | TRBJ1-2
TGTGCCAGCAGCTATGATAGACGGGGTGGCTACACCTTC | CASSYDRRGGYTF | . | TRBV7-2 | . | TRBJ1-2
TGTGCCAGCAGTTACTCGACCCACAGCAATGAGCAGTTCTTC | CASSYSTHSNEQFF | few | TRBV6-6 | . | TRBJ2-1
TGTGCCAGCAGCGCTGCTGGGACTAGACACGAGCAGTACTTC | CASSAAGTRHEQYF | . | TRBV7-9 | TRBD2 | TRBJ2-7
TGTGTCAGCAGCCAGCTTGGAGTCTATGGCTACACCTTC | CVSSQLGVYGYTF | once | TRBV7-9 | . | TRBJ1-2
TGTGCCAGCTCATCCCTGGTCCCCAATGAGCAGTTCTTC | CASSSLVPNEQFF | few | TRBV18 | . | TRBJ2-1
TGTGCCAGCAGTAAAACAGGGATCGGCAATCAGCCCCAGCATTTT | CASSKTGIGNQPQHF | . | TRBV7-2 | . | TRBJ1-5
TGTGCCACCAGCAGAGGAATCCGGGACAGAGGGTCCTACGAGCAGTACTTC | CATSRGIRDRGSYEQYF | . | TRBV15 | TRBD1 | TRBJ2-7
TGCAGTGCTGGGGACAACGGGTACGAGCAGTACTTC | CSAGDNGYEQYF | few | TRBV20-1 | . | TRBJ2-7
TGTGCCAGCAGCTTAGCTCCGTCAGGGAACAATGAGCAGTTCTTC | CASSLAPSGNNEQFF | . | TRBV7-9 | . | TRBJ2-1
TGTGCCAGCACATGGACCAAAGAGACCCAGTACTTC | CASTWTKETQYF | . | TRBV7-9 | . | TRBJ2-5
TGTGCCAGCAGCTCCCCTGCAGATACGCAGTATTTT | CASSSPADTQYF | many | TRBV7-9 | . | TRBJ2-3
TGTGCCAGCAGCGCGGCGGGGGGAGCTGTCGAGCAGTTCTTC | CASSAAGGAVEQFF | . | TRBV9 | TRBD2 | TRBJ2-1
TGTGCCAGCAACCCGACAGGGTTTAACTATGGCTACACCTTC | CASNPTGFNYGYTF | few | TRBV6-5 | TRBD1 | TRBJ1-2
TGTGCCAGCACCCAACGGGACACCTTCTATGGCTACACCTTC | CASTQRDTFYGYTF | . | TRBV9 | . | TRBJ1-2
TGTGCCAGCAGCAGACATAGCGGGAGCGGCACAGATACGCAGTATTTT | CASSRHSGSGTDTQYF | . | TRBV7-2 | TRBD2 | TRBJ2-3
TGCAGTGCTAGAGATGCGGCTTCTCAAAGAGATACGCAGTATTTT | CSARDAASQRDTQYF | . | TRBV20-1 | . | TRBJ2-3
TGCGCCAGCAGTGAGTCTTTGGAGAGCAACAATGAGCAGTTCTTC | CASSESLESNNEQFF | few | TRBV10-2 | . | TRBJ2-1
TGTGCCAGCAGTGATGGGGGAGGGACCTCCTACGAGCAGTACTTC | CASSDGGGTSYEQYF | . | TRBV6-1 | TRBD2 | TRBJ2-7
TGCGCCAGCAGCTTAAGACTAGCGGGCCTCGCAGATACGCAGTATTTT | CASSLRLAGLADTQYF | . | TRBV5-1 | TRBD2 | TRBJ2-3
TGCGCCAGCAGCAAGTCTCGACTAGCGGGAGGTGAGACCCAGTACTTC | CASSKSRLAGGETQYF | few | TRBV4-3 | TRBD2 | TRBJ2-5
TGCAGTGCTAGAGATCCGAGCGGGGGGAGTCGGGAGCAGTACTTC | CSARDPSGGSREQYF | . | TRBV20-1 | TRBD2 | TRBJ2-5
TGTGCTAGCAGCTCCAGACAGTCAACCGGGGAGCTGTTTTTT | CASSSRQSTGELFF | . | TRBV7-7 | . | TRBJ2-2
TGTGCCACCAGTGGCATCTGGGGGGAAAAAGACAATGAGCAGTTCTTC | CATSGIWGEKDNEQFF | . | TRBV24-1 | . | TRBJ2-1
TGCAGCGTTGGGCCGGGACAGGGGGCCTACGAGCAGTACTTC | CSVGPGQGAYEQYF | few | TRBV29-1 | TRBD1 | TRBJ2-7